This T cell receptor beta chain appears in the sequencing data of a study of identical twins. Overall study results and limits: Reduced insertions were recorded for abundant cord blood beta clonotypes, with no such pattern in memory repertoires. Because invariant MAIT and iNKT cells could be present, zero-insertion analyses could be partly confounded.

MiXCR was run by TCRdb on the 5' RACE reads, yielding one entry per CDR3 protein. Of roughly 630,000 distinct CDR3 sequences listed, just over 7% are singletons. This clonotype was seen at least ten times. Its antigen is as yet unknown. Everyone who donated was a healthy Caucasian. These same records also appear under a second study, on yellow fever vaccine responses in identical twins. That report adds: As reported, the vaccine T cell response of twins seemed partly convergent and partly personalized.

The specimen was PBMCs. The sequence derives from a woman between 18 and 29 years old in good health.

CDR3 residues: CASSLHRGLMEETQYF. The DNA of the CDR3 is TGTGCCAGCAGCCTTCACAGGGGGCTAATGGAAGAGACCCAGTACTTC. The chain couples TRBV12-3 or TRBV12-4 to TRBJ2-5; TRBD1 agrees at 9 bases. The CDR3 is made up of 16 amino acids. Trimming cost V 6 bases and J 3 bases; bases outside gene matches: 11.